Each of the 14 T cell receptor beta chains below was sequenced from the same sample in a study of blood T cell repertoires in COVID-19 (dated by TCRdb to 2018 to 2020). Libraries were prepared through the immunoSEQ multiplex PCR assay. TCRdb took this table from immuneACCESS and kept in-frame rearrangements with V and J called. Such tables lack part of the clones; where checked against another copy, unresolved V genes explain under half of the gap, and the rest is unexplained. Counted in this sample were about 310,000 clones; 80% to 90% of them appeared once. Around 9.3% of the sample belongs to the ten largest clones. Material: PBMCs or T cells enriched from blood (not recorded which). The receptors come from a young woman who had recovered from COVID-19.

The chain carries TRBV30 and TRBJ2-2; TRBD1 matches 7 bases. The CDR3 has 16 amino acids. Germline V gene data show CDR1 as GTSNPN and CDR2 as SVGIG (reference sequence). With V trimmed by 5 bases and J by 1 base, 10 bases remained unmatched. Written as DNA, the CDR3 is TGTGCCTGGCTATTAGCCGGGACAGAGAACACCGGGGAGCTGTTTTTT. It encodes CAWLLAGTENTGELFF.

V is TRBV2 and J is TRBJ1-5; no definite D call. Trimming took 4 bases from V and 0 from J, leaving 10 bases between them. CDR3 size: 15 residues. Germline assignment: CDR1 SNHLY and CDR2 FYNNEI. CDR3 sequence: CASSVSRSSNQPQHF. DNA for the CDR3: TGTGCCAGCAGTGTCAGTCGGAGTAGCAATCAGCCCCAGCATTTT.

The chain links TRBV7-3 to TRBJ2-7, with 10 bases fitting TRBD2. The V segment lost 10 bases and the J segment 3 bases; nucleotides outside the gene matches: 9. Germline V lookup: CDR1 SGHTA, CDR2 FQGTGA. The CDR3 has 14 amino acids. CDR3 amino acids: CAKKPGLAFYEQYF. The CDR3 DNA follows: TGTGCCAAAAAGCCGGGACTAGCGTTCTACGAGCAGTACTTC.

The chain is built from TRBV4-3 and TRBJ1-2, with 9 bases lining up with TRBD1. CDR1 is LGHNA, CDR2 YSLEER, per germline. The trim removed 3 bases at V and 3 bases at J, leaving 5 bases unmatched. The CDR3 contains 15 residues. The CDR3 reads CASSHRTGADYGYTF. The CDR3 DNA is TGCGCCAGCAGCCACAGGACAGGGGCGGACTATGGCTACACCTTC.

The chain uses TRBV4-2 and TRBJ1-2, with D tentatively TRBD1 (5 bases). V was shortened by 0 bases and J by 3 bases, with 8 bases between the two germline ends. This CDR3 spans 14 amino acids. Germline CDR1 is LGHNA and CDR2 is YNFKEQ. The chain's CDR3 is CASSQEAGHYGYTF. CDR3 nucleotide sequence: TGTGCCAGCAGCCAAGAGGCAGGGCACTATGGCTACACCTTC.

J is TRBJ2-1 and V is TRBV9; D remains ambiguous. Looked up from germline, CDR1 is SGDLS and CDR2 is YYNGEE. The V end was cut by 0 bases, the J end by 8 bases, with 9 bases between. This CDR3 is built from 13 residues. CDR3 sequence: CASSVAEKHEQFF. CDR3 nucleotide sequence: TGTGCCAGCAGCGTAGCGGAGAAGCATGAGCAGTTCTTC.

For this clone: An end of the junction differs from the germline gene, which may be a read error. The gene calls are TRBV5-1 and TRBJ2-1, with TRBD2 matching over 14 bases. The CDR3 consists of 15 residues. CDR1 is SGHRS, CDR2 YFSETQ, per germline. Written as DNA, the CDR3 is TGCGCCAGCACCTTGGGACTAGCGGGGGTGGATGAGCAGTTCTTC. This codes for CASTLGLAGVDEQFF. The entire variable domain, with the rest obtained from reference TRBV5-1 and TRBJ2-1, is as follows: KAGVTQTPRYLIKTRGQQVTLSCSPISGHRSVSWYQQTPGQGLQFLFEYFSETQRNKGNFPGRFSGRQFSNSRSEMNVSTLELGDSALYLCASTLGLAGVDEQFFGPGTRLTVL.

This chain uses TRBV25-1 with TRBJ1-2; TRBD1 matches at 8 bases. Per germline, CDR1 MGHDK and CDR2 SYGVNS. The CDR3 consists of 13 residues. Trimming cost V 6 bases and J 2 bases; bases outside gene matches: 2. The CDR3 loop is CASRDRENYGYTF. DNA for the CDR3: TGTGCCAGCAGGGACAGGGAAAACTATGGCTACACCTTC.

This chain uses TRBV5-4 with TRBJ1-4; 7 bases fit TRBD1. The CDR3 sequence is 14 residues long. V was clipped by 5 bases and J by 3 bases; unmatched bases: 4. CDR1 and CDR2 from the germline V gene are SGHNT and YYREEE (reference sequence). The CDR3 spells CASRHDRANEKLFF. CDR3 bases: TGTGCCAGCAGGCACGACAGGGCTAATGAAAAACTGTTTTTT.

The genes are TRBV7-9 and TRBJ1-3; the D is unclear. Germline V gene lookup returns CDR1 SEHNR and CDR2 FQNEAQ (reference sequence). The V and J ends lost 5 bases and 2 bases respectively, with 16 bases between them. The CDR3 is made up of 16 amino acids. This chain's CDR3 is CASSLRHTPAGNTIYF. The CDR3 bases are TGTGCCAGCAGCCTTAGACACACTCCGGCTGGAAACACCATATATTTT. The full variable domain, rest sourced from reference TRBV7-9 and TRBJ1-3, is DTGVSQNPRHKITKRGQNVTFRCDPISEHNRLYWYRQTLGQGPEFLTYFQNEAQLEKSRLLSDRFSAERPKGSFSTLEIQRTEQGDSAMYLCASSLRHTPAGNTIYFGEGSWLTVV.

The J gene is TRBJ1-1, the V gene TRBV13; tentative D call: TRBD1 (6 bases). Trimming took off 5 bases at V and 4 bases at J, with 17 bases between the two ends. This CDR3 is 15 amino acids long. The V gene's germline CDR1 is PRHDT and CDR2 FYEKMQ (reference sequence). The CDR3 spells CASSETGIRGTEAFF. The CDR3 DNA reads TGTGCCAGCAGCGAAACAGGGATTCGTGGCACTGAAGCTTTCTTT.

The J gene is TRBJ1-2, the V gene TRBV6-1; D is possibly TRBD1 (5 bases). The germline gives CDR1 MNHNS, CDR2 SASEGT. V shed 3 bases and J shed 2 bases, with 16 bases lying between them. This CDR3 is 16 amino acids long. The CDR3 nucleotides read TGTGCCAGCAGTGACGAGGCAGGGAGGGGAAACTATGGCTACACCTTC. Amino acids: CASSDEAGRGNYGYTF.

J is TRBJ2-3 and V is TRBV5-1; D unresolved. Germline assignment: CDR1 SGHRS and CDR2 YFSETQ. V lost 0 bases and J lost 0, with 11 bases in between. The CDR3 totals 16 residues. The CDR3 sequence is CASSLGDVASTDTQYF. In DNA form, the CDR3 reads TGCGCCAGCAGCTTGGGAGACGTAGCTAGCACAGATACGCAGTATTTT. Full variable domain (remainder filled in from reference TRBV5-1 and TRBJ2-3): KAGVTQTPRYLIKTRGQQVTLSCSPISGHRSVSWYQQTPGQGLQFLFEYFSETQRNKGNFPGRFSGRQFSNSRSEMNVSTLELGDSALYLCASSLGDVASTDTQYFGPGTRLTVL.

The rearrangement uses TRBV7-6 and TRBJ2-7; TRBD1 agrees at 7 bases. CDR1 and CDR2 from the germline V gene are SGHVS and FNYEAQ. The length of the CDR3 is 14 residues. V lost 1 base and J lost 9; bases outside the gene matches: 9. CDR3 sequence (DNA): TGTGCCAGCAGCTTAGGGAATACAGGGGTAGTGCAGTACTTC. Its protein product is CASSLGNTGVVQYF.